Below are 8 T cell receptor beta chains sequenced from a single sample in a study of early T cells in non-severe SARS-CoV-2 infection. TCRdb recomputed calls from the 5' RACE reads with MiXCR, one row per CDR3 protein. This sample yields about 57,000 distinct CDR3 sequences, of which 13% are seen a single time; around 4.7% belongs to the top ten. The sequenced sample consisted of whole blood. The source is an adult who was a healthcare worker with PCR-confirmed SARS-CoV-2 infection or an uninfected control (not recorded which).

This clonotype showed up many times. This rearrangement joins TRBV20-1 to TRBJ2-1, with a tentative D call TRBD1 (5 bases). Trimming pared 1 base from V and 6 bases from J, leaving 13 bases between. This CDR3 has 14 residues. Germline V gene lookup returns CDR1 DFQATT and CDR2 SNEGSKA (reference sequence). CDR3 in DNA: TGCAGTGCTAGAGTACAGCGCCAGGGCAATGAGCAGTTCTTC. Translation: CSARVQRQGNEQFF.

This clonotype occurred many times. The rearrangement uses TRBV29-1 and TRBJ2-4; 10 bases agree with TRBD1. Trimming removed 4 bases from V and 2 bases from J; junction bases left unmatched: 5. Germline lookup yields CDR1 SQVTM and CDR2 ANQGSEA. CDR3 length: 15 amino acids. This chain's CDR3 is CSVVGTGVSKNIQYF. Here the CDR3 DNA reads TGCAGCGTTGTAGGGACAGGGGTCTCCAAAAACATTCAGTACTTC.

This chain connects TRBV15 to TRBJ1-1, with D maybe TRBD1 (5 bases). The CDR3 loop spans 15 amino acids. Germline CDR1 and CDR2: LNHNV and YYDKDF (reference sequence). V lost 4 bases, J lost 1 base, and 13 bases lay in between. This CDR3 reads CATSTIGTANTEAFF. The CDR3 bases are TGTGCCACCAGCACCATAGGGACTGCGAACACTGAAGCTTTCTTT.

This clonotype was seen many times. The CDR3 here is CASSRTESSYEQYF. The CDR3 region has the DNA TGTGCCAGCAGCAGGACAGAGAGCTCCTACGAGCAGTACTTC. The chain combines TRBV7-6 with TRBJ2-7; D might be TRBD1 (6 bases). The V and J ends lost 5 bases and 0 bases respectively, with 11 bases between them. Germline V gene sequence: CDR1 SGHVS, CDR2 FNYEAQ. This CDR3 comprises 14 residues.

The chain is built from TRBV4-3 and TRBJ2-7, with D possibly called TRBD1 or TRBD2 (5 bases each). The germline V gene has CDR1 LGHNA and CDR2 YSLEER. This CDR3 is built from 15 residues. V lost 1 base, J lost 0 bases, and 10 bases lay in between. The CDR3 sequence: CASSQVAGSSYEQYF. In nucleotides, the CDR3 is TGCGCCAGCAGCCAAGTTGCAGGGAGCTCCTACGAGCAGTACTTC.

This clonotype was detected once. The chain recombines TRBV9 with TRBJ1-1; TRBD1 might be the D (6 bases). This CDR3 comprises 14 residues. V lost 4 bases and J lost 4, with 14 bases in between. CDR1 and CDR2 (germline): SGDLS, YYNGEE. The CDR3 here is CASSSVQGVTEAFF. DNA for the CDR3: TGTGCCAGCAGCTCCGTACAGGGAGTCACTGAAGCTTTCTTT.

Many counts were recorded for this clonotype. This chain connects TRBV6-1 to TRBJ2-7, with D perhaps matching TRBD2 (5 bases). Per germline, CDR1 MNHNS and CDR2 SASEGT. Trimming cost V 6 bases and J 2 bases, with 11 bases left between them. CDR3 length: 13 amino acids. CDR3 protein: CASRPDGTYEQYF. DNA of the CDR3: TGTGCCAGCAGGCCGGACGGGACCTACGAGCAGTACTTC.

The sample holds a few counts of this clonotype. The V call is TRBV2, the J call TRBJ1-1, with D unresolved. Germline loops: CDR1 SNHLY, CDR2 FYNNEI. The CDR3 is 12 residues long. Deletions cut 2 bases from V and 10 bases from J, with 11 bases between. CDR3 sequence reads: CASSEFLSAAFF. The DNA of the CDR3 is TGTGCCAGCAGTGAATTTCTGAGTGCAGCTTTCTTT.